The next 27 T cell receptor beta chains were all read from a single sample in a study of cytomegalovirus exposure and HLA in healthy donors. PCR was performed using 60 Vbeta and 13 Jbeta primers. The data were produced by immunoSEQ multiplex PCR, yet TCRdb's version contains in-frame clones alone and is incomplete. This table has about 120,000 clones, around 75% appearing once. The source material was PBMCs. These receptors originate from a woman in her thirties in good health and CMV-seronegative.

Details on this clone: Compared with germline, one end of the junction differs, possibly owing to a read error. The sample carries other DNA sequences with the same CDR3. The chain carries TRBV2 and TRBJ1-2, with 7 bases that match TRBD1. CDR3 length: 14 amino acids. Per the germline V gene, CDR1 is SNHLY and CDR2 is FYNNEI. The CDR3 is CATDRVSHYYGYTF. DNA of the CDR3: TGTGCCACCGACAGGGTTTCGCACTACTATGGCTACACTTTC.

The V call is TRBV25-1, the J call TRBJ1-1; 11 bases fit TRBD1. The CDR3 consists of 16 residues. Trimming at V came to 4 bases and at J to 6 bases, leaving 10 bases not matched to a gene. In germline, CDR1 is MGHDK, CDR2 SYGVNS. Here the CDR3 reads CASSGTGGPRGAEAFF. The CDR3 region has the DNA TGTGCCAGCAGTGGGACAGGGGGCCCTCGTGGTGCTGAAGCTTTCTTT.

This chain links TRBV30 with TRBJ2-5; D gene unclear. Trimming took off 4 bases at V and 1 base at J, with 13 bases between the two ends. The germline CDR1 and CDR2 sequences are GTSNPN and SVGIG (reference sequence). This CDR3 is built from 14 residues. The CDR3 region is CAWTARNRQETQYF. CDR3 DNA sequence: TGTGCCTGGACCGCGCGAAACCGCCAAGAGACCCAGTACTTC.

The table lists this clone with a count of one. The chain links TRBV7-9 to TRBJ1-4; maybe TRBD1 (6 bases). This CDR3 comprises 14 residues. Trimming removed 6 bases at V and 8 bases at J, with 16 bases between. Germline V gene sequence: CDR1 SEHNR, CDR2 FQNEAQ (reference sequence). The CDR3 spells CASRVGGGEEKLFF. DNA for the CDR3: TGTGCCAGCAGGGTGGGAGGGGGAGAAGAAAAACTGTTTTTT.

This rearrangement joins TRBV6-5 to TRBJ1-1, with unresolved D. The CDR3 is 13 residues long. V shed 0 bases and J shed 5 bases, with 7 bases lying between them. Germline V gene lookup returns CDR1 MNHEY and CDR2 SVGAGI. CDR3 protein: CASSYSQKTEAFF. CDR3 DNA: TGTGCCAGCAGTTACTCTCAGAAGACTGAAGCTTTCTTT.

This chain connects TRBV11-3 to TRBJ1-2; 8 bases fit TRBD1. Germline V gene lookup returns CDR1 SGHNT and CDR2 YENEEA. V gave up 4 bases and J gave up 6 bases; unmatched junction bases: 7. The CDR3 sequence is 14 residues long. CDR3 residues: CASSWLVTGDGYTF. CDR3 sequence (DNA): TGTGCCAGCAGCTGGCTAGTGACAGGGGATGGCTACACCTTC.

This clone was detected a few times. The chain carries TRBV4-3 and TRBJ2-2, with unresolved D. Germline V gene sequence: CDR1 LGHNA, CDR2 YSLEER. CDR3 size: 16 residues. Trimming left V 0 bases short and J 4 bases short, with 12 bases between. The CDR3 spells CASSQEAQPGTGELFF. The CDR3 coding sequence is TGCGCCAGCAGCCAAGAGGCGCAGCCGGGCACCGGGGAGCTGTTTTTT.

In its sample, this clone was seen a few times. The V gene is TRBV7-2, the J gene TRBJ1-1; D is ambiguous. CDR3 length equals 14 residues. Germline CDR1 is SGHTA and CDR2 is FQGNSA. With 1 base removed from V and 10 bases from J, the gap between germline ends came to 16 bases. The CDR3 DNA sequence: TGTGCCAGCAGCTTAGGACGGGGAGAAGCGGGAGCTTTCTTT. It encodes CASSLGRGEAGAFF.

The V gene is TRBV6-5, the J gene TRBJ1-2; TRBD1 matches 11 bases. Per germline, CDR1 MNHEY and CDR2 SVGAGI. The CDR3 runs 13 residues. The J segment lost 8 bases and the V segment lost 5 bases, leaving 4 bases of the junction unmatched. CDR3 sequence: CASSRTGGWGYTF. The CDR3 region has the DNA TGTGCCAGCAGTCGGACAGGGGGCTGGGGCTACACCTTC.

CDR3 coding DNA: TGTGCCAGCTCACCACTAGCAGATACGCAGTATTTT. This gives the protein CASSPLADTQYF. The chain uses TRBV18 and TRBJ2-3, with D hard to call. Looked up from germline, CDR1 is KGHSH and CDR2 is LQKENI. The CDR3 contains 12 residues. V lost 1 base to trimming and J lost 4 bases, with 3 bases between them.

This chain joins TRBV5-1 and TRBJ2-3; 8 bases match TRBD1. CDR1 and CDR2 from the germline V gene are SGHRS and YFSETQ. Trimming cost V 1 base and J 0 bases; bases outside gene matches: 4. The CDR3 is 16 residues long. In nucleotides, the CDR3 is TGCGCCAGCAGCTTGAAGACAGGGGAAAGCACAGATACGCAGTATTTT. Its translation is CASSLKTGESTDTQYF.

This clone appeared a few times. V usage is TRBV6-6 and J usage is TRBJ1-2, with D uncertain. V shed 2 bases and J shed 5 bases, with 9 bases lying between them. CDR1 is MNHNY and CDR2 is SVGAGI in the germline V gene (reference sequence). This CDR3 is 13 amino acids long. CDR3: CASSYPEPYGYTF. The DNA of the CDR3 is TGTGCCAGCAGTTACCCGGAGCCTTATGGCTACACCTTC.

The chain has TRBV5-1 and TRBJ2-7; a possible D gene is TRBD2 (6 bases). V was shortened by 0 bases and J by 6 bases, with 13 bases between the two germline ends. The CDR3 length is 14 residues. The germline gives CDR1 SGHRS, CDR2 YFSETQ. CDR3 sequence reads: CASSLGLEGTEQYF. Written as DNA, the CDR3 is TGCGCCAGCAGCTTGGGACTAGAGGGCACCGAGCAGTACTTC.

The rearrangement joins TRBV7-8 to TRBJ2-3; TRBD1 agrees at 10 bases. Germline V gives CDR1 SGHVS, CDR2 FQNEAQ. V shed 5 bases and J 1 base; nucleotides not matched to a gene: 15. The CDR3 is 19 amino acids. CDR3: CASSPGTGEFMSRTDTQYF. For the CDR3, the DNA is TGTGCCAGCAGCCCGGGGACAGGGGAGTTCATGAGCCGCACAGATACGCAGTATTTT. The full variable domain, its missing parts supplied by reference TRBV7-8 and TRBJ2-3, is GAGVSQSPRYKVAKRGQDVALRCDPISGHVSLFWYQQALGQGPEFLTYFQNEAQLDKSGLPSDRFFAERPEGSVSTLKIQRTQQEDSAVYLCASSPGTGEFMSRTDTQYFGPGTRLTVL.

The chain combines TRBV19 with TRBJ1-1; D might be TRBD1 (6 bases). Germline assignment: CDR1 LNHDA and CDR2 SQIVND (reference sequence). This CDR3 is built from 14 residues. V was clipped by 3 bases and J by 7 bases, with 15 bases between them. CDR3 nucleotides: TGTGCCAGTAGTATGGCGACAGGCCACTTTGAAGCTTTCTTT. Translated: CASSMATGHFEAFF.

This clone was recorded a few times. The V call is TRBV29-1, the J call TRBJ2-1; D not certain. The CDR3 contains 11 residues. Trimming stripped 6 bases from V and 2 bases from J, with 5 bases between. Per germline, CDR1 SQVTM and CDR2 ANQGSEA. The CDR3 is CSVAAYNEQFF. CDR3 nucleotides: TGCAGCGTGGCCGCCTACAATGAGCAGTTCTTC.

The chain has TRBV5-1 and TRBJ2-5; D may be TRBD2 (6 bases). V lost 4 bases to trimming and J lost 9 bases, with 16 bases between them. Germline values: CDR1 SGHRS, CDR2 YFSETQ. CDR3 length equals 13 residues. The CDR3 coding sequence is TGCGCCAGCAGCACGGACTACCTAACGGCCCAGTACTTC. Protein product: CASSTDYLTAQYF.

The chain is built from TRBV6-5 and TRBJ1-2; D perhaps matches TRBD1 (6 bases). CDR1 is MNHEY, CDR2 SVGAGI, per germline. Trimming left V 6 bases short and J 7 bases short, with 18 bases between. This CDR3 contains 14 residues. The CDR3 loop is CASRRDTGTGGYTF. The CDR3 region has the DNA TGTGCCAGCAGGAGGGATACAGGGACCGGTGGCTACACCTTC.

The chain is built from TRBV19 and TRBJ1-2; no definite D call. Trimming removed 7 bases from V and 0 bases from J, with 15 bases in between. CDR1 is LNHDA and CDR2 is SQIVND in the germline V gene (reference sequence). This CDR3 contains 15 residues. The CDR3 here is CASTERTLPNYGYTF. The CDR3 DNA reads TGTGCCAGTACCGAGAGGACTCTCCCTAACTATGGCTACACCTTC.

Here the CDR3 reads CSVEDWQGSAQFF. CDR3 DNA: TGCAGCGTTGAAGATTGGCAGGGCAGCGCGCAGTTCTTC. V and J are TRBV29-1 and TRBJ2-1; TRBD1 might be the D (5 bases). V lost 0 bases and J 12 bases, leaving 15 bases between the germline ends. Per germline, CDR1 SQVTM and CDR2 ANQGSEA. This CDR3 comprises 13 residues.

The CDR3 DNA reads TGTGCCAGCATTAATCAGGGAAGGCCACTCTACGAGCAGTACTTC. It translates to CASINQGRPLYEQYF. This sequence joins TRBV6-1 and TRBJ2-7; TRBD1 is a possible D gene (5 bases). With 7 bases removed from V and 3 bases from J, the gap between germline ends came to 19 bases. Germline V lookup: CDR1 MNHNS, CDR2 SASEGT. CDR3 size: 15 residues.

This chain connects TRBV29-1 to TRBJ1-1, with D unclear. The CDR3 totals 12 residues. The V end lost 4 bases, the J end lost 7 bases, and 13 bases lay between the germline ends. Germline values: CDR1 SQVTM, CDR2 ANQGSEA. CDR3 nucleotide sequence: TGCAGCGTTGTCTGGATCGGGAATGAAGCTTTCTTT. Its translation: CSVVWIGNEAFF.

This clone was found a few times. The chain recombines TRBV7-9 with TRBJ1-5; 7 bases are shared with TRBD1. V lost 2 bases to trimming and J lost 5 bases; unmatched junction nucleotides: 0. Germline CDR1 reads SEHNR; CDR2 reads FQNEAQ (reference sequence). This CDR3 is 13 amino acids long. CDR3 amino acids: CASSLQGDQPQHF. DNA of the CDR3: TGTGCCAGCAGCTTACAGGGGGATCAGCCCCAGCATTTT.

The CDR3 protein is CASSLEAGTGADEQFF. The CDR3 region has the DNA TGTGCCAGCAGCTTAGAAGCCGGGACAGGGGCGGATGAGCAGTTCTTC. The gene calls are TRBV7-6 and TRBJ2-1; 10 positions match TRBD1. CDR1 is SGHVS and CDR2 is FNYEAQ in the germline V gene. CDR3 length equals 16 residues. Trimming took 1 base from V and 8 from J; bases not matched to a gene: 8.

This chain links TRBV6-4 with TRBJ2-1; 10 bases map to TRBD2. In germline, CDR1 is MRHNA, CDR2 SNTAGT. The junction had 4 bases not matched to a gene; V was cut back by 4 bases and J by 4 bases. The CDR3 contains 15 residues. CDR3 sequence (DNA): TGTGCCAGCAGTGTAGCGGGGGGACTGTACAATGAGCAGTTCTTC. Amino acids: CASSVAGGLYNEQFF.

The V call is TRBV7-9, the J call TRBJ1-4, with 7 positions matching TRBD1. The germline V gene encodes CDR1 SEHNR and CDR2 FQNEAQ (reference sequence). CDR3 length: 15 residues. Trimming cost V 1 base and J 6 bases; bases outside gene matches: 5. The DNA of the CDR3 is TGTGCCAGCAGCTTAGTGAGGGGGCGTCATGAAAAACTGTTTTTT. Translated, it gives CASSLVRGRHEKLFF.

V usage is TRBV5-1 and J usage is TRBJ1-3; D ambiguous. Germline CDR1 and CDR2: SGHRS and YFSETQ. V was cut by 4 bases and J by 3 bases, with 11 bases left in between. CDR3 size: 14 residues. In DNA form, the CDR3 reads TGCGCCAGCAGCCTCCTTCAACATGGAAACACCATATATTTT. It yields the protein CASSLLQHGNTIYF. The full variable domain, in which reference TRBV5-1 and TRBJ1-3 provide the parts outside the CDR3, is KAGVTQTPRYLIKTRGQQVTLSCSPISGHRSVSWYQQTPGQGLQFLFEYFSETQRNKGNFPGRFSGRQFSNSRSEMNVSTLELGDSALYLCASSLLQHGNTIYFGEGSWLTVV.